The 8 T cell receptor beta chains in this list originate from one sample, sequenced in a study of T-cell memory formation after mild COVID-19. MiXCR, run by TCRdb on the 5' RACE reads, gives a single entry per CDR3 protein. The sample yields roughly 35,000 distinct CDR3 sequences, 20% to 25% seen once. Sequences were obtained from PBMCs or a T cell subset sorted from them (not recorded which). All receptors derive from an adult who had mild COVID-19 (a few samples of this study predate the infection). Cell type and time point are not known.

The chain has TRBV19 and TRBJ1-5; the match to TRBD1 covers 7 bases. The CDR3 loop spans 15 amino acids. The V gene's germline CDR1 is LNHDA and CDR2 SQIVND (reference sequence). J gave up 4 bases and V 1 base, and 4 bases lay outside the gene matches. Here the CDR3 reads CASSIVGTENQPQHF. The CDR3 coding sequence is TGTGCCAGTAGTATAGTGGGGACAGAGAATCAGCCCCAGCATTTT. The full variable domain, in which reference TRBV19 and TRBJ1-5 provide the parts outside the CDR3, is DGGITQSPKYLFRKEGQNVTLSCEQNLNHDAMYWYRQDPGQGLRLIYYSQIVNDFQKGDIAEGYSVSREKKESFPLTVTSAQKNPTAFYLCASSIVGTENQPQHFGDGTRLSIL.

This clonotype has a count of ten or more. The V gene is TRBV30, the J gene TRBJ2-3, with TRBD2 as a possible D gene (6 bases). V lost 3 bases and J 0 bases, leaving 16 bases between the germline ends. The V gene's germline CDR1 is GTSNPN and CDR2 SVGIG (reference sequence). The CDR3 totals 16 residues. The CDR3 sequence is CAWSIGTPASTDTQYF. CDR3 nucleotide sequence: TGTGCCTGGAGCATCGGGACTCCGGCCAGCACAGATACGCAGTATTTT.

This clonotype was detected only a few times. The chain recombines TRBV28 with TRBJ2-3; the D gene is possibly TRBD2 (6 bases). The germline V gene encodes CDR1 MDHEN and CDR2 SYDVKM. The CDR3 has 15 amino acids. Trimming pared 10 bases from V and 3 bases from J, leaving 20 bases between. The CDR3 is CATNTGVSPTDTQYF. DNA for the CDR3: TGTGCCACTAATACGGGGGTGAGTCCAACAGATACGCAGTATTTT.

The CDR3 nucleotides are TGTGCCAGCAGTCCGGGGGGCGGGGGTTACAATGAGCAGTTCTTC. It codes for CASSPGGGGYNEQFF. The rearrangement joins TRBV12-3 or TRBV12-4 to TRBJ2-1, with D perhaps matching TRBD2 (7 bases). The CDR3 totals 15 residues. Trimming left V 5 bases short and J 4 bases short, with 15 bases between.

This clonotype has only one observation. J is TRBJ2-3 and V is TRBV7-3; 9 nucleotides match TRBD2. The CDR3 has 16 amino acids. Germline V lookup: CDR1 SGHTA, CDR2 FQGTGA. The J segment lost 2 bases and the V segment lost 5 bases, leaving 8 bases of the junction unmatched. The CDR3 spells CASSTAGGPSTDTQYF. The CDR3 nucleotides read TGTGCCAGCAGCACCGCGGGGGGGCCCTCCACAGATACGCAGTATTTT.

This clonotype was counted at least ten times. This chain links TRBV7-2 with TRBJ1-4, with D unclear. CDR1 and CDR2 from the germline V gene are SGHTA and FQGNSA. V lost 2 bases to trimming and J lost 4 bases, with 8 bases between them. The CDR3 totals 14 residues. The CDR3 is CASSLQPFNEKLFF. In DNA, the CDR3 is TGTGCCAGCAGCTTACAGCCGTTTAATGAAAAACTGTTTTTT.

The chain couples TRBV6-5 to TRBJ1-2, with 7 bases identical to TRBD1. J lost 4 bases, V lost 7 bases, and 18 bases had no gene match. The CDR3 is 17 residues long. Looked up from germline, CDR1 is MNHEY and CDR2 is SVGAGI. This CDR3 reads CASTVLTLTGRAYGYTF. As DNA, the CDR3 is TGTGCCAGCACTGTACTAACCTTGACAGGGAGGGCCTATGGCTACACCTTC.

This clonotype was detected ten times or more. V is TRBV6-5 and J is TRBJ1-2; 9 nucleotides align to TRBD1. With V trimmed by 0 bases and J by 6 bases, 14 bases remained unmatched. From germline, CDR1 is MNHEY and CDR2 SVGAGI. CDR3 length: 18 amino acids. The CDR3 region is CASSYSTFDRDRVNGYTF. The DNA of the CDR3 is TGTGCCAGCAGTTACTCGACATTTGATCGGGACAGGGTCAATGGCTACACCTTC.